These 24 T cell receptor beta chains were sequenced from one sample in a study of cytomegalovirus exposure and HLA in healthy donors. Vbeta (60) and Jbeta (13) primers were used in the PCR. The table came from immunoSEQ multiplex PCR; TCRdb's copy has only in-frame clones and leaves some out. The sample lists roughly 120,000 clones, 60% to 85% occurring once. Material: PBMCs. These receptors came from a man aged 50 to 59 in good health and CMV-seropositive.

As DNA, the CDR3 is TGTGCCTGGAGTGGGGGGCGAAGTCAGCCCCAGCATTTT. Its translation is CAWSGGRSQPQHF. The chain links TRBV30 to TRBJ1-5, with D possibly being TRBD1 (6 bases). V was shortened by 1 base and J by 6 bases, with 10 bases between the two germline ends. The CDR3 extends over 13 amino acids. Germline-derived CDR1 and CDR2 are GTSNPN and SVGIG (reference sequence).

This clone was recorded a few times. This sequence joins TRBV9 and TRBJ2-7, with D tentatively TRBD2 (7 bases). Between the trimmed V and J ends, which lost 10 bases and 0 bases, there was a span of 11 bases. CDR3 length equals 12 residues. In germline, CDR1 is SGDLS, CDR2 YYNGEE. CDR3 DNA sequence: TGTGCCCCAAGGGGGGGCTCCTACGAGCAGTACTTC. This codes for CAPRGGSYEQYF.

The chain joins TRBV6-1 to TRBJ2-3; 8 bases are a match to TRBD1. This CDR3 is built from 15 residues. Trimming cost V 5 bases and J 5 bases; bases outside gene matches: 9. CDR1 is MNHNS, CDR2 SASEGT, per germline. The CDR3 nucleotides read TGTGCCAGCAGTCAGGGGGCGCAGAGGGGAGATACGCAGTATTTT. It encodes CASSQGAQRGDTQYF.

The chain couples TRBV19 to TRBJ1-1; D is unclear. The CDR3 totals 13 residues. Germline lookup yields CDR1 LNHDA and CDR2 SQIVND (reference sequence). Trimming removed 3 bases from V and 0 bases from J, with 5 bases in between. Written as DNA, the CDR3 is TGTGCCAGTAGTATCCTAGTGAACACTGAAGCTTTCTTT. It yields the protein CASSILVNTEAFF.

The rearrangement links TRBV10-3 to TRBJ2-3; 8 bases map to TRBD2. The CDR3 contains 13 residues. Germline CDR1 ENHRY, CDR2 SYGVKD. Unmatched junction bases numbered 9, after V lost 9 bases and J lost 7 bases. CDR3 sequence reads: CAIKGLESHTQYF. In DNA, the CDR3 is TGTGCCATTAAGGGACTAGAGTCCCATACGCAGTATTTT.

The genes are TRBV11-2 and TRBJ1-4, with TRBD1 as a possible D gene (6 bases). V shed 5 bases and J shed 0 bases, with 13 bases lying between them. The CDR3 is made up of 16 amino acids. Germline loops: CDR1 SGHAT, CDR2 FQNNGV. CDR3 nucleotide sequence: TGTGCCAGCAGCACGCGCCGGGACACAACTAATGAAAAACTGTTTTTT. It codes for CASSTRRDTTNEKLFF.

The chain couples TRBV29-1 to TRBJ1-2; TRBD1 matches at 9 bases. Germline CDR1 is SQVTM and CDR2 is ANQGSEA. The CDR3 is 15 residues long. Trimming cost V 8 bases and J 2 bases; bases outside gene matches: 12. The chain's CDR3 is CSFSPGTGRNYGYTF. The CDR3 bases are TGCAGCTTCTCACCCGGGACAGGGCGAAACTATGGCTACACCTTC.

The rearrangement joins TRBV10-3 to TRBJ2-4; a weak D match, TRBD1 (5 bases). The CDR3 totals 14 residues. Trimming took 0 bases from V and 11 from J, leaving 14 bases between them. Germline CDR1 reads ENHRY; CDR2 reads SYGVKD. The CDR3 DNA reads as TGTGCCATCAGTGAGTCAGGGGCCCGAGCCTTTCAGTACTTC. Amino acids: CAISESGARAFQYF.

The chain joins TRBV7-6 to TRBJ2-7; 8 bases are a match to TRBD1. There are 16 residues in the CDR3. Losses at the gene ends were 0 bases for V and 2 bases for J; bases not matched to a gene: 6. CDR1 and CDR2 (germline): SGHVS, FNYEAQ. The CDR3 DNA follows: TGTGCCAGCAGCTTAGCGGACAGGGCTCTCACCTACGAGCAGTACTTC. Its protein product is CASSLADRALTYEQYF.

The chain joins TRBV7-9 to TRBJ1-3, with D maybe TRBD1 (6 bases). Germline V gene sequence: CDR1 SEHNR, CDR2 FQNEAQ (reference sequence). V was pared by 6 bases and J by 0 bases, with 9 bases between. CDR3 length: 14 residues. CDR3 coding DNA: TGTGCCAGCAGGGCGGGGGCCTCTGGAAACACCATATATTTT. Its translation is CASRAGASGNTIYF.

The chain combines TRBV4-3 with TRBJ1-2; 7 bases are shared with TRBD1. The J segment lost 4 bases and the V segment lost 3 bases, leaving 2 bases of the junction unmatched. The CDR3 is 13 amino acids. Germline assignment: CDR1 LGHNA and CDR2 YSLEER. This CDR3 is CASSQDRTYGYTF. In nucleotides, the CDR3 is TGCGCCAGCAGCCAGGACAGGACCTATGGCTACACCTTC.

This rearrangement joins TRBV6-5 to TRBJ1-2, with D unclear. Germline CDR1 is MNHEY and CDR2 is SVGAGI. The CDR3 contains 15 residues. Trimming pared 0 bases from V and 8 bases from J, leaving 16 bases between. Here the CDR3 reads CASSYSAGVPGGYTF. CDR3 sequence (DNA): TGTGCCAGCAGTTACTCAGCCGGGGTGCCAGGCGGCTACACCTTC.

The chain has TRBV2 and TRBJ2-1, with 7 bases that match TRBD1. J gave up 3 bases and V 1 base, and 3 bases lay outside the gene matches. Germline loops: CDR1 SNHLY, CDR2 FYNNEI. The CDR3 runs to 15 residues. The chain's CDR3 is CASSEGRGNYNEQFF. CDR3 coding DNA: TGTGCCAGCAGTGAAGGCAGGGGGAACTACAATGAGCAGTTCTTC.

The V gene is TRBV5-1, the J gene TRBJ2-5; possible D gene TRBD1, 5 bases. V was clipped by 1 base and J by 2 bases, with 9 bases between them. The CDR3 spans 14 residues. Looked up from germline, CDR1 is SGHRS and CDR2 is YFSETQ. Here the CDR3 DNA reads TGCGCCAGCAGCTTGTGGAGACAGCAAGAGACCCAGTACTTC. Translating it yields CASSLWRQQETQYF.

V usage is TRBV19 and J usage is TRBJ1-4; 11 nucleotides agree with TRBD1. J lost 8 bases, V lost 11 bases, and 10 bases had no gene match. CDR3 length: 14 residues. Germline V gene data show CDR1 as LNHDA and CDR2 as SQIVND (reference sequence). The CDR3 DNA reads as TGTGCCGGAACAAAGGACAGGGGGCGGGAAAAACTGTTTTTT. Translated: CAGTKDRGREKLFF.

The chain employs TRBV4-3 and TRBJ2-1, with a weak D call TRBD2 (6 bases). Trimming removed 2 bases from V and 8 bases from J, with 22 bases in between. CDR3 length equals 17 residues. Germline CDR1 is LGHNA and CDR2 is YSLEER. CDR3 in amino acids: CASSQTLGGATQHEQFF. The CDR3 nucleotides are TGCGCCAGCAGCCAAACCCTCGGGGGAGCCACCCAGCATGAGCAGTTCTTC.

The chain combines TRBV5-1 with TRBJ1-4; 9 bases align to TRBD1. The J call could be wrong; TRBJ2-2 is a better fit for the DNA end. Looked up from germline, CDR1 is SGHRS and CDR2 is YFSETQ. The length of the CDR3 is 16 residues. CDR3 residues: CASSLRGQGSSPELFF. For the CDR3, the DNA is TGCGCCAGCAGCTTGAGGGGACAGGGTTCTAGCCCGGAGCTGTTTTTT.

The chain joins TRBV28 to TRBJ1-4, with D hard to call. The CDR3 loop spans 15 amino acids. Trimming shortened V by 3 bases and J by 6 bases, and 14 bases separated the two germline ends. Germline CDR1 MDHEN, CDR2 SYDVKM. The CDR3 DNA is TGTGCCAGCAGTTTTCCGGTGACTCGGCATGAAAAACTGTTTTTT. As protein: CASSFPVTRHEKLFF.

This clone was detected only a few times. The CDR3 spells CASSSPGTGQYEQYF. In DNA, the CDR3 is TGTGCCAGCAGTTCCCCCGGGACAGGGCAATACGAGCAGTACTTC. The rearrangement links TRBV6-6 to TRBJ2-7; 9 bases are a match to TRBD1. Germline-derived CDR1 and CDR2 are MNHNY and SVGAGI (reference sequence). The CDR3 is 15 residues long. The trim removed 4 bases at V and 4 bases at J, leaving 8 bases unmatched.

The chain couples TRBV19 to TRBJ1-6; a weak D match, TRBD1 (5 bases). Germline loops: CDR1 LNHDA, CDR2 SQIVND (reference sequence). Trimming pared 1 base from V and 6 bases from J, leaving 7 bases between. There are 14 residues in the CDR3. CDR3: CASSIGQGNSPLHF. For the CDR3, the DNA is TGTGCCAGTAGTATAGGGCAGGGTAATTCACCCCTCCACTTT. The full variable domain, in which reference TRBV19 and TRBJ1-6 provide the parts outside the CDR3, is DGGITQSPKYLFRKEGQNVTLSCEQNLNHDAMYWYRQDPGQGLRLIYYSQIVNDFQKGDIAEGYSVSREKKESFPLTVTSAQKNPTAFYLCASSIGQGNSPLHFGNGTRLTVT.

The rearrangement joins TRBV30 to TRBJ1-2, with D possibly matching TRBD1 (6 bases). Germline V lookup: CDR1 GTSNPN, CDR2 SVGIG (reference sequence). CDR3 length: 12 amino acids. V was pared by 4 bases and J by 5 bases, with 11 bases between. The CDR3 DNA follows: TGTGCCTGGACCAGGACAGTGTATGGCTACACCTTC. Protein: CAWTRTVYGYTF.

The chain joins TRBV4-3 to TRBJ2-1, with 10 bases lining up with TRBD2. The CDR3 consists of 18 residues. With V trimmed by 0 bases and J by 8 bases, 13 bases remained unmatched. Looked up from germline, CDR1 is LGHNA and CDR2 is YSLEER. CDR3 DNA sequence: TGCGCCAGCAGCCAAGATCTTGGGGCTAGCGGGAGACGGGATGAGCAGTTCTTC. Its translation is CASSQDLGASGRRDEQFF.

The chain links TRBV6-1 to TRBJ2-6; 7 positions match TRBD1. After removal of 5 bases from V and 2 bases from J, the junction contained 0 bases not matched to a gene. CDR1 is MNHNS, CDR2 SASEGT, per germline. The CDR3 is made up of 14 amino acids. CDR3 loop: CASSTGAGANVLTF. CDR3 coding DNA: TGTGCCAGCAGTACAGGGGCTGGGGCCAACGTCCTGACTTTC.

The chain recombines TRBV2 with TRBJ2-5, with TRBD1 identical over 7 bases. CDR1 and CDR2 from the germline V gene are SNHLY and FYNNEI. V lost 7 bases and J lost 5; bases outside the gene matches: 4. The CDR3 has 12 amino acids. Written as DNA, the CDR3 is TGTGCCAGCAAGACAGGGACCGAGACCCAGTACTTC. Protein product: CASKTGTETQYF.